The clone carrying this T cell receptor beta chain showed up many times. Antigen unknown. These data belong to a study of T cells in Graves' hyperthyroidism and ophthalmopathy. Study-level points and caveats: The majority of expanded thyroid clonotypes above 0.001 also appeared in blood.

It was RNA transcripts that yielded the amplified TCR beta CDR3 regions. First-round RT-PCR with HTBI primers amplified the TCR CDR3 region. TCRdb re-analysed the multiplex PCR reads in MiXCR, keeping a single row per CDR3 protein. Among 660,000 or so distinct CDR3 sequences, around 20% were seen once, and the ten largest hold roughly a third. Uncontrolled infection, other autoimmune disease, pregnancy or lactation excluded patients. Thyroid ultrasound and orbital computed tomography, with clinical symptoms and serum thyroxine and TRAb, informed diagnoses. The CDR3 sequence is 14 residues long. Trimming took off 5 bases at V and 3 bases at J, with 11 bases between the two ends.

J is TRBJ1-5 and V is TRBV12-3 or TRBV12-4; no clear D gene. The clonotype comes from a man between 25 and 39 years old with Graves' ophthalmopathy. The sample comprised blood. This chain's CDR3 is CASSRRTANQPQHF. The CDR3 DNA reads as TGTGCCAGCAGTCGACGGACGGCCAATCAGCCCCAGCATTTT.